The 30 T cell receptor beta chains presented below share a single source sample, sequenced in a study of T cell clones after liver transplantation. Only in-frame clones appear in the TCRdb table, and some are missing; sequencing was by immunoSEQ multiplex PCR. The repertoire holds fewer than 50,000 clones, with around 83% as singletons. Sequenced here: CD4+ T cells from blood, sampled 24 months after liver transplant. These TCRs come from a human patient who received a liver transplant. A subset of T cells may come from the graft donor.

The chain employs TRBV7-3 and TRBJ1-6; possible D gene TRBD1, 6 bases. Trimming stripped 4 bases from V and 9 bases from J, with 16 bases between. From germline, CDR1 is SGHTA and CDR2 FQGTGA. CDR3 length: 15 residues. CDR3 DNA: TGTGCCAGCAGCTCCAGGGGAGGCGCGGGTTCACCCCTCCACTTT. Encoded protein: CASSSRGGAGSPLHF.

The chain joins TRBV2 to TRBJ2-1; D possibly matches TRBD1 or TRBD2 (5 bases each). The length of the CDR3 is 21 residues. V was shortened by 6 bases and J by 8 bases, with 38 bases between the two germline ends. Looked up from germline, CDR1 is SNHLY and CDR2 is FYNNEI. The CDR3 nucleotides read TGTGCCAGCAGAAGCGTTCTGAGGGCAACTGGGGCCACGTTAAGTGGGGATGAGCAGTTCTTC. Its translation: CASRSVLRATGATLSGDEQFF.

This chain uses TRBV7-9 with TRBJ2-7; possibly TRBD1 for D (6 bases). Trimming took off 0 bases at V and 5 bases at J, with 14 bases between the two ends. The CDR3 length is 15 residues. The germline CDR1 and CDR2 sequences are SEHNR and FQNEAQ (reference sequence). The CDR3 spells CASSLALGRGDEQYF. CDR3 DNA: TGTGCCAGCAGCTTAGCGCTAGGCAGGGGAGACGAGCAGTACTTC.

Notes on this clone: The junction departs from germline at one end; a sequencing error may be responsible. The chain combines TRBV19 with TRBJ2-1, with D hard to call. Germline-derived CDR1 and CDR2 are LNHDA and SQIVND (reference sequence). The CDR3 is 13 residues long. The CDR3: CASRIELGNEQFF. In DNA form, the CDR3 reads TGTGCCAGTAGAATAGAACTGGGTAATGAGCAGTTCTTC.

The rearrangement uses TRBV29-1 and TRBJ2-3, with 11 bases identical to TRBD2. This CDR3 region has 17 residues. Trimming removed 6 bases from V and 3 bases from J; junction bases left unmatched: 14. The V gene's germline CDR1 is SQVTM and CDR2 ANQGSEA. The chain's CDR3 is CSVPGGSSGRVTDTQYF. CDR3 DNA sequence: TGCAGCGTCCCAGGAGGGAGTAGCGGGAGGGTTACAGATACGCAGTATTTT.

The gene calls are TRBV9 and TRBJ2-7, with a weak D call TRBD1 (5 bases). CDR1 SGDLS and CDR2 YYNGEE come from the germline V gene. The CDR3 runs 14 residues. Deletions cut 0 bases from V and 4 bases from J, with 11 bases between. Here the CDR3 DNA reads TGTGCCAGCAGCGTAGCAGGGTGGGAATACGAGCAGTACTTC. It is translated as CASSVAGWEYEQYF. The full variable domain, in which reference TRBV9 and TRBJ2-7 provide the parts outside the CDR3, is DSGVTQTPKHLITATGQRVTLRCSPRSGDLSVYWYQQSLDQGLQFLIQYYNGEERAKGNILERFSAQQFPDLHSELNLSSLELGDSALYFCASSVAGWEYEQYFGPGTRLTVT.

The chain uses TRBV7-2 and TRBJ2-2; D is possibly TRBD1 (6 bases). The CDR3 loop spans 14 amino acids. Trimming cost V 5 bases and J 6 bases, with 13 bases left between them. Looked up from germline, CDR1 is SGHTA and CDR2 is FQGNSA. Here the CDR3 reads CASSRNTGSGELFF. CDR3 sequence (DNA): TGTGCCAGCAGCCGGAATACAGGGTCCGGGGAGCTGTTTTTT. The full variable domain, with the rest looked up from reference TRBV7-2 and TRBJ2-2, is GAGVSQSPSNKVTEKGKDVELRCDPISGHTALYWYRQSLGQGLEFLIYFQGNSAPDKSGLPSDRFSAERTGGSVSTLTIQRTQQEDSAVYLCASSRNTGSGELFFGEGSRLTVL.

J is TRBJ2-7 and V is TRBV11-2; the match to TRBD2 covers 7 bases. Germline CDR1 reads SGHAT; CDR2 reads FQNNGV. Trimming cost V 5 bases and J 0 bases; bases outside gene matches: 7. The CDR3 runs to 15 residues. The DNA for the CDR3 is TGTGCCAGCAGCCAAGGTGGACTAGACTCCTACGAGCAGTACTTC. Translating gives CASSQGGLDSYEQYF.

The V and J genes are TRBV9 and TRBJ2-7; tentatively, D is TRBD1 (7 bases). The V and J ends lost 4 bases and 5 bases respectively, with 19 bases between them. Germline values: CDR1 SGDLS, CDR2 YYNGEE. CDR3 length equals 15 residues. The CDR3 sequence: CASSRGQGGADEQYF. CDR3 nucleotide sequence: TGTGCCAGCAGCCGCGGGCAGGGGGGTGCAGACGAGCAGTACTTC.

The J gene is TRBJ2-6, the V gene TRBV7-2; perhaps TRBD2 as D (6 bases). Germline CDR1 is SGHTA and CDR2 is FQGNSA. V lost 0 bases to trimming and J lost 0 bases, with 12 bases between them. The CDR3 length is 18 residues. CDR3 sequence: CASSLAGGGASGANVLTF. DNA for the CDR3: TGTGCCAGCAGCTTAGCGGGCGGCGGGGCCTCTGGGGCCAACGTCCTGACTTTC.

CDR3 region: CASGGQEVRGAAFF. The CDR3 region has the DNA TGTGCTAGTGGCGGACAGGAGGTGAGGGGGGCAGCTTTCTTT. The chain is built from TRBV12-5 and TRBJ1-1; 7 bases agree with TRBD1. The germline V gene has CDR1 LGHNT and CDR2 FRNRAP. V dropped 6 bases and J dropped 10; count of bases not matched to a gene: 14. The CDR3 spans 14 residues.

This clone was counted a single time. The rearrangement links TRBV9 to TRBJ2-1; D possibly matches TRBD1 or TRBD2 (5 bases each). Trimming removed 3 bases at V and 5 bases at J, with 15 bases between. The CDR3 is 15 amino acids. Germline V gene lookup returns CDR1 SGDLS and CDR2 YYNGEE. CDR3 amino acids: CASSASGSRNNEQFF. CDR3 DNA sequence: TGTGCCAGCAGCGCCTCAGGGAGCAGGAACAATGAGCAGTTCTTC.

This rearrangement joins TRBV30 to TRBJ2-1; D remains unclear. The V gene lost 7 bases and the J gene lost 7 bases, with 14 bases spanning the gap. The germline CDR1 and CDR2 sequences are GTSNPN and SVGIG (reference sequence). The CDR3 covers 12 residues. CDR3 coding DNA: TGTGCCTTCGCCCCGGTACAGAATGAGCAGTTCTTC. It encodes CAFAPVQNEQFF.

The chain employs TRBV28 and TRBJ1-2; D gene uncertain. Germline V gene lookup returns CDR1 MDHEN and CDR2 SYDVKM. This CDR3 is 13 amino acids long. V was pared by 5 bases and J by 6 bases, with 13 bases between. The CDR3 loop reads CASSPPYSDGYTF. In DNA form, the CDR3 reads TGTGCCAGCAGTCCCCCCTACAGCGATGGCTACACCTTC.

The V gene is TRBV6-4, the J gene TRBJ2-7, with 10 bases identical to TRBD1. The CDR3 has 14 amino acids. Trimming removed 6 bases from V and 5 bases from J; junction bases left unmatched: 7. CDR1 and CDR2 (germline): MRHNA, SNTAGT. The CDR3 protein is CASRPGQGSHEQYF. The CDR3 DNA is TGTGCCAGCAGGCCGGGACAGGGGAGCCACGAGCAGTACTTC.

The chain uses TRBV28 and TRBJ1-4, with D hard to call. V lost 2 bases, J lost 5 bases, and 0 bases lay in between. Germline V gene sequence: CDR1 MDHEN, CDR2 SYDVKM. This CDR3 is 11 amino acids long. The DNA for the CDR3 is TGTGCCAGCAGTTTAAATGAAAAACTGTTTTTT. Translating it yields CASSLNEKLFF.

V usage is TRBV30 and J usage is TRBJ1-2; tentatively, D is TRBD1 (6 bases). Germline V gene lookup returns CDR1 GTSNPN and CDR2 SVGIG (reference sequence). This CDR3 spans 16 amino acids. Trimming removed 2 bases at V and 5 bases at J, with 21 bases between. Here the CDR3 DNA reads TGTGCCTGGAGTCCGGTGGGACAAATTCTGGGATATGGCTACACCTTC. Its translation: CAWSPVGQILGYGYTF.

This chain uses TRBV7-2 with TRBJ1-1, with D hard to call. Germline CDR1 is SGHTA and CDR2 is FQGNSA. The CDR3 extends over 13 amino acids. With 1 base removed from V and 7 bases from J, the gap between germline ends came to 10 bases. The CDR3 sequence: CASSLGLGSEAFF. In DNA, the CDR3 is TGTGCCAGCAGCTTAGGATTGGGGAGTGAAGCTTTCTTT.

The chain employs TRBV7-6 and TRBJ2-1; tentative D call: TRBD2 (5 bases). The V end lost 3 bases, the J end lost 7 bases, and 16 bases lay between the germline ends. Germline V gives CDR1 SGHVS, CDR2 FNYEAQ. This CDR3 has 15 residues. The CDR3 DNA sequence: TGTGCCAGCAGCTTGATTCCGGGAATGGGGAATGAGCAGTTCTTC. This gives the protein CASSLIPGMGNEQFF.

The gene calls are TRBV12-5 and TRBJ1-4; 10 bases are shared with TRBD1. The CDR3 is 14 residues long. V lost 6 bases and J lost 8; bases outside the gene matches: 6. From germline, CDR1 is LGHNT and CDR2 FRNRAP. Here the CDR3 reads CASGSGTGAEKLFF. The CDR3 region has the DNA TGTGCTAGTGGGTCCGGGACAGGGGCAGAAAAACTGTTTTTT.

The rearrangement links TRBV27 to TRBJ2-7; 9 bases match TRBD1. With V trimmed by 0 bases and J by 3 bases, 6 bases remained unmatched. CDR1 MNHEY and CDR2 SMNVEV come from the germline V gene (reference sequence). This CDR3 is built from 16 residues. The CDR3 spells CASSLSTGTGSYEQYF. The CDR3 coding sequence is TGTGCCAGCAGTTTATCAACCGGGACAGGGAGCTACGAGCAGTACTTC.

The rearrangement links TRBV9 to TRBJ1-2; D gene uncertain. CDR1 is SGDLS, CDR2 YYNGEE, per germline. Trimming took 0 bases from V and 0 from J, leaving 9 bases between them. This CDR3 has 15 residues. For the CDR3, the DNA is TGTGCCAGCAGCGTAGCTACCACCGCTAACTATGGCTACACCTTC. It translates to CASSVATTANYGYTF.

This clone was observed a single time. The CDR3 spells CASSYQQGRGYEQYF. DNA of the CDR3: TGTGCCAGCAGCTATCAACAGGGGCGAGGCTACGAGCAGTACTTC. The chain carries TRBV13 and TRBJ2-7, with 7 bases fitting TRBD1. The CDR3 spans 15 residues. Trimming at V came to 4 bases and at J to 3 bases, leaving 9 bases not matched to a gene. CDR1 and CDR2 from the germline V gene are PRHDT and FYEKMQ (reference sequence).

There are a few counts of this clone. The rearrangement joins TRBV18 to TRBJ1-5, with D possibly matching TRBD1 (5 bases). The CDR3 length is 15 residues. Per germline, CDR1 KGHSH and CDR2 LQKENI. Trimming cost V 4 bases and J 1 base, with 11 bases left between them. CDR3 protein: CASSLGTASNQPQHF. CDR3 DNA: TGTGCCAGCTCACTCGGGACGGCGAGCAATCAGCCCCAGCATTTT.

The chain recombines TRBV5-1 with TRBJ2-3; D not resolved. V was shortened by 0 bases and J by 0 bases, with 11 bases between the two germline ends. The germline CDR1 and CDR2 sequences are SGHRS and YFSETQ. The CDR3 has 16 amino acids. The CDR3 sequence is CASSLALRSSTDTQYF. CDR3 sequence (DNA): TGCGCCAGCAGCTTGGCACTTAGATCTAGCACAGATACGCAGTATTTT.

The chain has TRBV6-6 and TRBJ1-2; D not resolved. The V and J ends lost 7 bases and 2 bases respectively, with 8 bases between them. Germline CDR1 and CDR2: MNHNY and SVGAGI (reference sequence). This CDR3 has 12 amino acids. CDR3 bases: TGTGCCAGCAACCAAGCGAACTATGGCTACACCTTC. This translates into CASNQANYGYTF.

The chain employs TRBV18 and TRBJ1-1; TRBD1 matches at 11 bases. Looked up from germline, CDR1 is KGHSH and CDR2 is LQKENI. This CDR3 comprises 17 residues. V lost 3 bases to trimming and J lost 1 base; unmatched junction nucleotides: 7. The CDR3 region has the DNA TGTGCCAGCTCACCCCAGGACAGGGGGCGTAGGAACACTGAAGCTTTCTTT. Protein: CASSPQDRGRRNTEAFF.

The genes are TRBV5-4 and TRBJ1-2, with a weak D call TRBD1 (6 bases). From germline, CDR1 is SGHNT and CDR2 YYREEE (reference sequence). This CDR3 is 18 amino acids long. V lost 3 bases and J lost 2, with 23 bases in between. CDR3 protein: CASSSLLARGDSNYGYTF. DNA for the CDR3: TGTGCCAGCAGCTCACTGCTTGCCAGGGGAGATTCCAACTATGGCTACACCTTC.

The V and J genes are TRBV7-7 and TRBJ2-5; 10 bases are a match to TRBD2. With V trimmed by 0 bases and J by 5 bases, 6 bases remained unmatched. The germline gives CDR1 SSHAT, CDR2 FNYEAQ (reference sequence). This CDR3 is built from 16 residues. The CDR3: CASSLAPSGRRETQYF. The DNA for the CDR3 is TGTGCCAGCAGCTTAGCGCCTAGCGGGAGAAGGGAGACCCAGTACTTC.

The gene calls are TRBV5-1 and TRBJ2-5, with a weak D call TRBD1 (6 bases). The length of the CDR3 is 14 residues. Per the germline V gene, CDR1 is SGHRS and CDR2 is YFSETQ. V lost 5 bases to trimming and J lost 3 bases, with 14 bases between them. The CDR3 DNA reads as TGCGCCAGCAGGCAAGGGACAACCGAAGAGACCCAGTACTTC. Its translation: CASRQGTTEETQYF.